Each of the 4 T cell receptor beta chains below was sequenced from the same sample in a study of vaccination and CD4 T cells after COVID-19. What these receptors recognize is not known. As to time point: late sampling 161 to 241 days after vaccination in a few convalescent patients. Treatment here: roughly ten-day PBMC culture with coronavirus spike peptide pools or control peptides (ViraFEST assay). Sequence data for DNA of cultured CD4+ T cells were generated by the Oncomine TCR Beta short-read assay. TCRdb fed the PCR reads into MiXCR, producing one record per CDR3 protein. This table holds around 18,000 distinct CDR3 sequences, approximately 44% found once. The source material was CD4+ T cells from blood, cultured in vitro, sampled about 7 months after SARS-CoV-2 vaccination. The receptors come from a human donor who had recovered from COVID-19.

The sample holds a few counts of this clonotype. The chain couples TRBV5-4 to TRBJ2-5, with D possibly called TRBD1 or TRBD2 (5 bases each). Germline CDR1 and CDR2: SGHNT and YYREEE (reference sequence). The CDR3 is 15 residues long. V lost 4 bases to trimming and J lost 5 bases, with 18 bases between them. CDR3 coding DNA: TGTGCCAGCAGCCCGCCCGGGACGCCACGGGAGACCCAGTACTTC. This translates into CASSPPGTPRETQYF.

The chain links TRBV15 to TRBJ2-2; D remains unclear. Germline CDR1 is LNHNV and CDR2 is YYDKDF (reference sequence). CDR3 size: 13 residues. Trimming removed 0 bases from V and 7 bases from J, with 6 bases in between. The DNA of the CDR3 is TGTGCCACCAGCAGAGATGAGTACGGGGAGCTGTTTTTT. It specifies CATSRDEYGELFF.

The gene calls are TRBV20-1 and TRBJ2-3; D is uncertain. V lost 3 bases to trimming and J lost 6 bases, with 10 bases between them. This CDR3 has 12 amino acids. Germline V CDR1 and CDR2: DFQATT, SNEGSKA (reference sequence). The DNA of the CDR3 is TGCAGTGCTAGCCCGGGCAGCGATACGCAGTATTTT. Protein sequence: CSASPGSDTQYF.

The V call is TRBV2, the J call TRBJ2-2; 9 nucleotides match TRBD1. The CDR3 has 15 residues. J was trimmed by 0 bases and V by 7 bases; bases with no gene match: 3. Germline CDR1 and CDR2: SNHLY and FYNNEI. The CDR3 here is CASTRTGANTGELFF. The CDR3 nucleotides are TGTGCCAGCACTCGGACAGGGGCGAACACCGGGGAGCTGTTTTTT.